The T cell receptor (beta chain) under discussion was sequenced for a study of Graves' ophthalmopathy and Graves' hyperthyroidism. This clonotype was picked up many times. The antigen is undetermined. Trimming shortened V by 3 bases and J by 8 bases, and 13 bases separated the two germline ends. Per germline, CDR1 LNHDA and CDR2 SQIVND (reference sequence). The CDR3 consists of 14 residues. Study findings and constraints: Clonotypes were expanded in thyroid at above 0.001 frequency, and most also appeared in blood.

Other autoimmune diseases, uncontrolled infections, pregnancy or lactation led to the exclusion of patients. Patients were diagnosed from clinical symptoms, serum thyroxine, TRAb, thyroid ultrasound and orbital computed tomography. The authors amplified TCR beta CDR3 regions, and they did so from RNA transcripts for repertoire sequencing. The authors performed first-round RT-PCR with HTBI primers and then a second-round multiplex PCR. TCRdb redid the calling of the multiplex PCR reads with MiXCR, one entry per CDR3 protein. The sample yields a few hundred thousand distinct CDR3 sequences, less than 40% seen once.

Sequencing input: peripheral blood or thyroid tissue (not recorded which). The receptor comes from an adult man with Graves' hyperthyroidism. The J gene is TRBJ1-4, the V gene TRBV19; D remains ambiguous. The CDR3 region has the DNA TGTGCCAGTAGTATTGAAGGGAACCGCGAAAAACTGTTTTTT. This codes for CASSIEGNREKLFF.